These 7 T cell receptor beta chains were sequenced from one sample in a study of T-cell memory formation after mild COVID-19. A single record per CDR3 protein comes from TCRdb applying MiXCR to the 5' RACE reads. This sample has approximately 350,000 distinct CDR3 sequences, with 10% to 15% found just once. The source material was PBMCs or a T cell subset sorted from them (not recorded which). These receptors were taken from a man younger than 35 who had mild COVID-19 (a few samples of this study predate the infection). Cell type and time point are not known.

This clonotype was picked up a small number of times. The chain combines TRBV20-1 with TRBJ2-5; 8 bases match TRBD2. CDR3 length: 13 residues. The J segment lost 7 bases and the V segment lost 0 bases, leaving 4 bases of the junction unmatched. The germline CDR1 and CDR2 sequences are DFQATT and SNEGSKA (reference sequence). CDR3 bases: TGCAGTGCTAGAGACAGGGCGGGAGGGACCCAGTACTTC. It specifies CSARDRAGGTQYF.

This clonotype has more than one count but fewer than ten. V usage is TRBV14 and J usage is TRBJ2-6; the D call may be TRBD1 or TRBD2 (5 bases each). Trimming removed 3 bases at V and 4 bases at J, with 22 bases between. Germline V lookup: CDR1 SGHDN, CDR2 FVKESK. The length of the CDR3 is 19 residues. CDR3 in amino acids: CASSQIPGRVPSGANVLTF. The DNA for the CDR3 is TGTGCCAGCAGCCAGATTCCGGGACGTGTCCCCTCCGGGGCCAACGTCCTGACTTTC.

The CDR3 coding sequence is TGTGCCAGCAGCTTAAGACCTGGGGAGACCCAGTACTTC. It codes for CASSLRPGETQYF. The chain uses TRBV7-3 and TRBJ2-5; D gene ambiguous. Trimming removed 1 base at V and 5 bases at J, with 8 bases between. Germline V CDR1 and CDR2: SGHTA, FQGTGA. The CDR3 sequence is 13 residues long.

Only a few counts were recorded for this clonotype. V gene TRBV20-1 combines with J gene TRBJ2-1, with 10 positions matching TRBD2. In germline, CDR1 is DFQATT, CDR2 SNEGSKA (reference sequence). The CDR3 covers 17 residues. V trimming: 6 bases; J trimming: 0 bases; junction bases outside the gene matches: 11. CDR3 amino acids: CSATGTSAPGSYNEQFF. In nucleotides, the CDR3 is TGCAGTGCGACCGGGACTAGCGCCCCGGGCTCCTACAATGAGCAGTTCTTC.

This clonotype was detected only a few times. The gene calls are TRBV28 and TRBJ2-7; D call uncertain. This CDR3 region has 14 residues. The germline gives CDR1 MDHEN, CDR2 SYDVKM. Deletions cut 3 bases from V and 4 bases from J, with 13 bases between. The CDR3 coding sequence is TGTGCCAGCAGTTTGAGTGGCATCTCGTACGAGCAGTACGTC. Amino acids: CASSLSGISYEQYV.

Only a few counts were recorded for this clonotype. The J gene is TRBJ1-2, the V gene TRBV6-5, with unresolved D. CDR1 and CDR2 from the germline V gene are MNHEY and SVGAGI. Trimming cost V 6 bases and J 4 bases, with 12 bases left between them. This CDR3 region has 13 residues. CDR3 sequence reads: CASRTVATYGYTF. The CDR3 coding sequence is TGTGCCAGCAGGACCGTAGCTACCTATGGCTACACCTTC.

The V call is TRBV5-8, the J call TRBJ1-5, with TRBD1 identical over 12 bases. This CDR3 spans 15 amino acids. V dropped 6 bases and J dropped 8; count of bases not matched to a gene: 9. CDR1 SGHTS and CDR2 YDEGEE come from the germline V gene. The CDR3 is CASNRDRGRSKPQHF. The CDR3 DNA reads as TGTGCCAGCAATCGGGACAGGGGGCGTTCGAAGCCCCAGCATTTT.